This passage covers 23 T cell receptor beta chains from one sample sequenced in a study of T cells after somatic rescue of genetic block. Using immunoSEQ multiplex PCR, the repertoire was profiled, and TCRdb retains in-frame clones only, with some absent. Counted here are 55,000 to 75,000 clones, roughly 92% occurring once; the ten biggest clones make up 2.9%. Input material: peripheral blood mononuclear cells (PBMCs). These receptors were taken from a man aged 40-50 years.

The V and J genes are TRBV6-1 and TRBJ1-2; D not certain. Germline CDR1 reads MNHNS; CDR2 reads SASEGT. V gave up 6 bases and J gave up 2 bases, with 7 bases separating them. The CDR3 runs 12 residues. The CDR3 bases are TGTGCCAGCAGCCGGAGCAACTATGGCTACACCTTC. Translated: CASSRSNYGYTF.

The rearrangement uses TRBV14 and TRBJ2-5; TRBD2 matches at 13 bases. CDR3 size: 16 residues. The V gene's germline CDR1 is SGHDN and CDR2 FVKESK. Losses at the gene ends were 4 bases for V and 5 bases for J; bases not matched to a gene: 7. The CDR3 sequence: CASSLLEGLAGETQYF. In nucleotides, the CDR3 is TGTGCCAGCAGCCTTTTAGAGGGACTAGCGGGGGAGACCCAGTACTTC. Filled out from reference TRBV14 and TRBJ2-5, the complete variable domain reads EAGVTQFPSHSVIEKGQTVTLRCDPISGHDNLYWYRRVMGKEIKFLLHFVKESKQDESGMPNNRFLAERTGGTYSTLKVQPAELEDSGVYFCASSLLEGLAGETQYFGPGTRLLVL.

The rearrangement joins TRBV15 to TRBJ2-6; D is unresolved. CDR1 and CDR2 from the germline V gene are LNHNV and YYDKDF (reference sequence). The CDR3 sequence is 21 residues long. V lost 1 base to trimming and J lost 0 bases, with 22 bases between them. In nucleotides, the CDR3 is TGTGCCACCAGCAGAGCCCTGGCCCCTGGAATGGTCCGCTCTGGGGCCAACGTCCTGACTTTC. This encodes CATSRALAPGMVRSGANVLTF.

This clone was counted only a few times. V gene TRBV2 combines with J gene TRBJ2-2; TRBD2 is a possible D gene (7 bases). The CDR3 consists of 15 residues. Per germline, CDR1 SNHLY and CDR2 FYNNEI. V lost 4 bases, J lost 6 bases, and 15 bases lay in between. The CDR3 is CASSGGRGAAGELFF. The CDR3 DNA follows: TGTGCCAGCAGTGGGGGACGGGGGGCGGCCGGGGAGCTGTTTTTT.

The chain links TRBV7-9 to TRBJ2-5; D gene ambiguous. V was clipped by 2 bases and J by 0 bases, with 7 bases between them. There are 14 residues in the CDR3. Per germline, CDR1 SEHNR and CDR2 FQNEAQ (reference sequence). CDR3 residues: CASSLISYQETQYF. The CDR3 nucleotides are TGTGCCAGCAGCTTAATCTCGTACCAAGAGACCCAGTACTTC.

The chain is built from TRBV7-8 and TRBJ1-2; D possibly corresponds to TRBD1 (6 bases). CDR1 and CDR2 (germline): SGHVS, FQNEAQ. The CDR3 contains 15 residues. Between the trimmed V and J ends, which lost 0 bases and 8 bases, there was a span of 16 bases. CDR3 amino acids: CASSLARSYREGYTF. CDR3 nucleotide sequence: TGTGCCAGCAGCTTAGCCAGATCCTACAGGGAAGGCTACACCTTC.

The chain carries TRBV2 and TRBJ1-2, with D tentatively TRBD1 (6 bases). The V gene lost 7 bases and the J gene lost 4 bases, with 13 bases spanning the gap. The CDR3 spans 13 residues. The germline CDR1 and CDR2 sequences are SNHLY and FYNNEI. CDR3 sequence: CASKGDGGYGYTF. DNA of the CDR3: TGTGCCAGCAAGGGGGACGGGGGCTATGGCTACACCTTC.

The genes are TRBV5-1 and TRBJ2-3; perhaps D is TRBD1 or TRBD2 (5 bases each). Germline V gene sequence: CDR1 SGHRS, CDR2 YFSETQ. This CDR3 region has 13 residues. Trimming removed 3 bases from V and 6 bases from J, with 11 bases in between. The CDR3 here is CASSWDGLDTQYF. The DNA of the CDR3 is TGCGCCAGCAGCTGGGACGGGCTGGATACGCAGTATTTT.

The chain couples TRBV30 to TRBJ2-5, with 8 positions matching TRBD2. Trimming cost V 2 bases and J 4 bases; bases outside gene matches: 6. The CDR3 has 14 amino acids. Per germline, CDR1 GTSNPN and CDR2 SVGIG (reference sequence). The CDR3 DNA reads TGTGCCTGGAGTCCCCGGGGGGGCCTAGAGACCCAGTACTTC. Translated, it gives CAWSPRGGLETQYF.

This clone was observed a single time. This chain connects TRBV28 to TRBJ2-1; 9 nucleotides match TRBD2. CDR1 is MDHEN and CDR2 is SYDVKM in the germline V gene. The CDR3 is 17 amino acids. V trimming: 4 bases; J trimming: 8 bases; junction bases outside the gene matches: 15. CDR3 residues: CASSSPLAGLGNDEQFF. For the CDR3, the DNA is TGTGCCAGCAGTTCCCCCCTAGCGGGACTAGGAAACGATGAGCAGTTCTTC.

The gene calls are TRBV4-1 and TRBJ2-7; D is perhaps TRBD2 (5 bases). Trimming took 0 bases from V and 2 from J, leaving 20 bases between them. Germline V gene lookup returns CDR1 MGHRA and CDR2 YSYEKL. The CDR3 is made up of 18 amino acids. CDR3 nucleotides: TGCGCCAGCAGCCAAGAGATCAACAAGGAAACGAGGGCCTACGAGCAGTACTTC. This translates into CASSQEINKETRAYEQYF.

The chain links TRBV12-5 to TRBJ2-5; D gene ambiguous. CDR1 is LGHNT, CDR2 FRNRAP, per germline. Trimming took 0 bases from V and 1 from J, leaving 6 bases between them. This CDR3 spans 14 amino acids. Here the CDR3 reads CASGLVLSQETQYF. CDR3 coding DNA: TGTGCTAGTGGTTTGGTACTCTCCCAAGAGACCCAGTACTTC.

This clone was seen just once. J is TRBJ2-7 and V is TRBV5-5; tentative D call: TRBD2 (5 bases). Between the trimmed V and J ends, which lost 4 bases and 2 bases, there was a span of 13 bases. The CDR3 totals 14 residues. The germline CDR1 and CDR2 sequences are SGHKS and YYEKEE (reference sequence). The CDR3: CASSRKRRTYEQYF. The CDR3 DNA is TGTGCCAGCAGCCGAAAGCGGAGAACCTACGAGCAGTACTTC.

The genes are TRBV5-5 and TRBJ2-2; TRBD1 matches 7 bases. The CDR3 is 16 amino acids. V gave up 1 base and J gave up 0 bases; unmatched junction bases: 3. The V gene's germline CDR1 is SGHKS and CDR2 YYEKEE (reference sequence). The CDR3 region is CASSLSGTANTGELFF. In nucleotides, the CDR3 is TGTGCCAGCAGCTTGTCCGGGACAGCGAACACCGGGGAGCTGTTTTTT.

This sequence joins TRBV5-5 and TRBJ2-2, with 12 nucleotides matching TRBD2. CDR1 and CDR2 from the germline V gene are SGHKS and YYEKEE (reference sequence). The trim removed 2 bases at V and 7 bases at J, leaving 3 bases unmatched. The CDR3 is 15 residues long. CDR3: CASSFLAGGNGELFF. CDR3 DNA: TGTGCCAGCAGCTTCCTAGCGGGGGGGAACGGGGAGCTGTTTTTT.

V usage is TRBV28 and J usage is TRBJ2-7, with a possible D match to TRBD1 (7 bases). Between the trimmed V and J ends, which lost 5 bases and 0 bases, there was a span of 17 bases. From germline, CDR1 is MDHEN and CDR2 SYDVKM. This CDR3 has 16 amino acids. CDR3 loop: CASSPSRGDNSYEQYF. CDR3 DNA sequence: TGTGCCAGCAGTCCCTCCAGGGGGGACAACTCCTACGAGCAGTACTTC.

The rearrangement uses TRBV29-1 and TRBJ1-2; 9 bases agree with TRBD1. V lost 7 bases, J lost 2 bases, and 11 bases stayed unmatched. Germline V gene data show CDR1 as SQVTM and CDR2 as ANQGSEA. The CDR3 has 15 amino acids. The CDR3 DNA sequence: TGCAGCGCTTCCGGGACAGGGAAGGGAAACTATGGCTACACCTTC. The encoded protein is CSASGTGKGNYGYTF.

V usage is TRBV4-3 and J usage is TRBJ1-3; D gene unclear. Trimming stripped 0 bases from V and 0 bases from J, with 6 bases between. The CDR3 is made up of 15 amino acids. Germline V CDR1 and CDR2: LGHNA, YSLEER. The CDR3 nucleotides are TGCGCCAGCAGCCAAGATGCGGACTCTGGAAACACCATATATTTT. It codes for CASSQDADSGNTIYF.

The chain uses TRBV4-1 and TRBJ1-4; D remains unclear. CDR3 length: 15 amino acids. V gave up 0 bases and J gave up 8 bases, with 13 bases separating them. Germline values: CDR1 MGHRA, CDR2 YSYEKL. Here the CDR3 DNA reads TGCGCCAGCAGCCAAGATCTGGTCCTCAGGGAAAAACTGTTTTTT. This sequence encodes CASSQDLVLREKLFF.

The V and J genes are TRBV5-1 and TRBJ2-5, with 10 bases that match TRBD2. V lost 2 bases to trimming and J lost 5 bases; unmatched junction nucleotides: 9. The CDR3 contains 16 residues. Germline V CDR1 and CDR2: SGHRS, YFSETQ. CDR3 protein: CASSFSSGREWETQYF. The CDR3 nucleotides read TGCGCCAGCAGCTTTTCTAGCGGGAGAGAGTGGGAGACCCAGTACTTC.

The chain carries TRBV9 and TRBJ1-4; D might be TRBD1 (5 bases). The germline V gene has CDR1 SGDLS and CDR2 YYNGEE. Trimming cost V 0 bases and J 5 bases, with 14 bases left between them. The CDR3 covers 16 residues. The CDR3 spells CASSVGRAALNEKLFF. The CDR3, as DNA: TGTGCCAGCAGCGTAGGCAGGGCGGCACTAAATGAAAAACTGTTTTTT.

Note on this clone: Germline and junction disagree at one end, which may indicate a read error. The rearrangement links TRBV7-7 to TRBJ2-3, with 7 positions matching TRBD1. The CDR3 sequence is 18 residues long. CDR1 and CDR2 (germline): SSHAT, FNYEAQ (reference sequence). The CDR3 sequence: CASSFEGQSKTSTDTQYF. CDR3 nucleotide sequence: TGTGCTAGCAGCTTTGAGGGACAGTCCAAGACTAGCACAGATACGCAGTATTTT.

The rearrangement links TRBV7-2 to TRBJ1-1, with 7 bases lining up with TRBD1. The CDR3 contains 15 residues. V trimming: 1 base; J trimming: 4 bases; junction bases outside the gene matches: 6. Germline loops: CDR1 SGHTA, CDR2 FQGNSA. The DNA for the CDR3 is TGTGCCAGCAGCTTAGGACAGGGAGGAATCACTGAAGCTTTCTTT. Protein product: CASSLGQGGITEAFF.